These T cell receptor beta chains were read from a single sample in a study of Tregs in tolerant kidney transplant recipients. TCRdb's copy holds only in-frame clones and misses some; the assay was immunoSEQ multiplex PCR. Altogether about 52,000 clones are present, roughly nine tenths being singletons, with the ten largest covering nearly 15%. Source: CD8+ T cells from blood (PBMCs), taken 24 months after the transplant. Source of these receptors: a human patient who received a combined kidney and bone marrow transplant. Part of the T cell pool may stem from the graft donor. CDR3s include the opening cysteine and the closing phenylalanine or tryptophan.

TRBV4-3 | CASSQAPTGNLLYNEQFF
TRBV4-3 | CASSQDLGLQETQYF
TRBV28 | CAGTGASGHHYEQYF
TRBV27 | CASRPLGGAYEQYF
TRBV4-1 | CASSQVWGDTEAFF
TRBV27 | CATWTGVYGYTF
TRBV4-2 | CASSPGYNEQFF
TRBV11-3 | CASSAWDSLTDTQYF
TRBV10-3 | CAISEPTEGVDTQYF
TRBV5-1 | CASSFHRGAKSNEQFF
TRBV30 | CAWSRDSSYEQYF
TRBV19 | CASSPTGTGELFF
TRBV30 | CAWSEVGGGEAFF
TRBV9 | CASSVGSGGTEAFF
TRBV4-3 | CASSQGLSYEQYF
TRBV9 | CASSGGDTIYF
TRBV5-5 | CASSRTDSYEQYF
TRBV7-9 | CASSFRQLDSTDTQYF
TRBV7-9 | CASSWGLAANNEQFF
TRBV7-8 | CASSTPGQGLENTIYF
TRBV27 | CASSSARAGAYYEQYF
TRBV7-6 | CASSLLGGSSYEQYF
TRBV4-3 | CASSLGQIDSPLHF
TRBV15 | CATSRDLGQEEDTGELFF
TRBV5-6 | CASSLISGDTHFLAQYF
TRBV9 | CASSALLDEQFF
TRBV9 | CASSNHPGQGSYEQYF
TRBV4-1 | CASSHLDSYNEQFF
TRBV7-9 | CASTPGDEQYF